Listed here are 9 T cell receptor beta chains from one sample, sequenced in a study of human T cells and chemical hapten exposure. TCRdb redid the calling of the RACE reads with MiXCR, one entry per CDR3 protein. The sample yields over 35,000 distinct CDR3 sequences, over 9.5% seen once. This sample's time point: pre-sensitization, week 0. The treatment here: therapeutic diphenylcyclopropenone sensitization with weekly scalp DPC. This specimen was whole blood, taken in connection with sensitization to the hapten diphenylcyclopropenone (DPC). The receptors originated from a young man with alopecia areata. Some clones in this sample may be carry-over from other donors' samples.

In its sample, this clonotype was seen many times. The chain links TRBV24-1 to TRBJ2-2, with 14 nucleotides matching TRBD2. The CDR3 contains 19 residues. Trimming took 3 bases from V and 1 from J; bases not matched to a gene: 6. Per germline, CDR1 KGHDR and CDR2 SFDVKD. CDR3 amino acids: CATSDPGTSGSRNTGELFF. As DNA, the CDR3 is TGTGCCACCAGTGATCCCGGGACTAGCGGGAGTAGGAACACCGGGGAGCTGTTTTTT.

This clonotype was detected ten times or more. The chain employs TRBV11-2 and TRBJ1-2, with TRBD1 identical over 8 bases. Per the germline V gene, CDR1 is SGHAT and CDR2 is FQNNGV. The ends lost 1 base at V and 5 bases at J; junction bases unmatched: 3. The CDR3 has 14 residues. CDR3 DNA: TGTGCCAGCAGCTTAGTTCAGGGGGCGTATGGCTACACCTTC. Amino acid sequence: CASSLVQGAYGYTF.

The V gene is TRBV7-2, the J gene TRBJ1-2; D call uncertain. CDR1 is SGHTA, CDR2 FQGNSA, per germline. This CDR3 has 12 amino acids. Trimming removed 1 base at V and 8 bases at J, with 8 bases between. The CDR3 DNA sequence: TGTGCCAGCAGCTTAGTTATAAACGGCTACACCTTC. Residues: CASSLVINGYTF.

With respect to this clonotype: At one end, the junction sequence differs from germline, possibly due to a read error. This sequence joins TRBV28 and TRBJ1-1, with D possibly TRBD1 on 5 matching bases. This CDR3 contains 13 residues. CDR1 and CDR2 (germline): MDHEN, SYDVKM. CDR3 in DNA: TGTGCCAGCTTTGACAGACGGAACACTGAAGCTTCCTTT. Translating gives CASFDRRNTEASF.

This clonotype was counted only a few times. V gene TRBV2 combines with J gene TRBJ1-1, with D tentatively TRBD1 (6 bases). CDR3 length: 15 amino acids. Germline-derived CDR1 and CDR2 are SNHLY and FYNNEI. The ends were cut back, 2 bases at V and 1 base at J, with 11 bases in the middle. CDR3 DNA: TGTGCCAGCAGTGAAAGGGGGGGGACGAACACTGAAGCTTTCTTT. This codes for CASSERGGTNTEAFF.

This clonotype was detected many times. The V gene is TRBV7-9, the J gene TRBJ2-1; 14 bases agree with TRBD2. The CDR3 runs 17 residues. V was clipped by 6 bases and J by 7 bases; unmatched bases: 11. Germline assignment: CDR1 SEHNR and CDR2 FQNEAQ (reference sequence). The CDR3 loop reads CASRGLAGGRAINEQFF. CDR3 coding DNA: TGTGCCAGCAGAGGACTAGCGGGAGGAAGGGCCATTAATGAGCAGTTCTTC.

The CDR3 nucleotides read TGCAGTGCTAGAGATCTTTCAGACAGCTTTCAAGAGACCCAGTACTTC. Residues: CSARDLSDSFQETQYF. J is TRBJ2-5 and V is TRBV20-1, with D tentatively TRBD1 (5 bases). The germline V gene encodes CDR1 DFQATT and CDR2 SNEGSKA (reference sequence). The CDR3 is 16 residues long. The V end lost 0 bases, the J end lost 2 bases, and 16 bases lay between the germline ends.

This clonotype was observed a handful of times. This chain connects TRBV24-1 to TRBJ2-5, with a tentative D call TRBD1 (6 bases). V was clipped by 1 base and J by 0 bases, with 8 bases between them. Germline V gene lookup returns CDR1 KGHDR and CDR2 SFDVKD. The CDR3 has 15 amino acids. The CDR3 is CATSDFKGDQETQYF. For the CDR3, the DNA is TGTGCCACCAGTGATTTCAAGGGGGACCAAGAGACCCAGTACTTC.

The chain joins TRBV7-9 to TRBJ2-5; 9 bases are shared with TRBD1. The trim removed 4 bases at V and 3 bases at J, leaving 3 bases unmatched. The CDR3 consists of 14 residues. Germline V lookup: CDR1 SEHNR, CDR2 FQNEAQ (reference sequence). CDR3 protein: CASSSWTGEETQYF. CDR3 bases: TGTGCCAGCAGCTCATGGACAGGGGAAGAGACCCAGTACTTC.